Listed here are 9 T cell receptor beta chains from one sample, sequenced in a study of blood T cell dynamics during melanoma immunotherapy. The study's findings and limits: Cell-free DNA CDR3 sequences most resembled the immune-effector CD8+ subset, which was also most clonal.

Their antigens are not known. Specified time point: week 3, after first cycle of checkpoint inhibitor. TIE cells were CD3+ CD4- CD8+ CD45RA- CD45RO-high CD27- CCR7- memory T cells. Method: immunoSEQ multiplex PCR; TCRdb's copy keeps in-frame clones and lacks some. The sample has thousands of clones, 76% seen once; the top ten hold approximately 5.2%. The input for sequencing was CD8+ T cells from blood, taken from a patient treated with checkpoint blockade. The receptors originated from a human donor with melanoma.

The rearrangement links TRBV5-4 to TRBJ2-7; no reliable D call. Germline-derived CDR1 and CDR2 are SGHNT and YYREEE (reference sequence). CDR3 length: 16 amino acids. Trimming stripped 0 bases from V and 2 bases from J, with 15 bases between. The CDR3, as DNA: TGTGCCAGCAGCTTGGTGGGCTCTCCGAGACCCTACGAGCAGTACTTC. This codes for CASSLVGSPRPYEQYF.

V is TRBV27 and J is TRBJ1-1; D is ambiguous. Between the trimmed V and J ends, which lost 6 bases and 3 bases, there was a span of 17 bases. Germline V CDR1 and CDR2: MNHEY, SMNVEV (reference sequence). This CDR3 spans 15 amino acids. Here the CDR3 reads CASSVTGPWDTEAFF. The DNA of the CDR3 is TGTGCCAGCAGCGTGACCGGGCCTTGGGACACTGAAGCTTTCTTT.

CDR3 bases: TGTGCCAGTAGTAGCGGTAACTATGGCTACACCTTC. Amino acid sequence: CASSSGNYGYTF. This sequence joins TRBV19 and TRBJ1-2; D remains ambiguous. Germline V gene lookup returns CDR1 LNHDA and CDR2 SQIVND (reference sequence). The CDR3 sequence is 12 residues long. The ends were cut back, 4 bases at V and 1 base at J, with 4 bases in the middle.

The chain recombines TRBV19 with TRBJ2-7, with 8 bases identical to TRBD1. The CDR3 loop spans 16 amino acids. The trim removed 3 bases at V and 5 bases at J, leaving 12 bases unmatched. Germline V gene sequence: CDR1 LNHDA, CDR2 SQIVND (reference sequence). The CDR3 DNA is TGTGCCAGTAGTATTTGGCCGCCAGGGGGCTTCCACGAGCAGTACTTC. Translating it yields CASSIWPPGGFHEQYF. Full variable domain (remainder filled in from reference TRBV19 and TRBJ2-7): DGGITQSPKYLFRKEGQNVTLSCEQNLNHDAMYWYRQDPGQGLRLIYYSQIVNDFQKGDIAEGYSVSREKKESFPLTVTSAQKNPTAFYLCASSIWPPGGFHEQYFGPGTRLTVT.

The chain uses TRBV5-6 and TRBJ2-3; TRBD2 matches 10 bases. Germline CDR1 and CDR2: SGHDT and YYEEEE. The CDR3 loop spans 14 amino acids. Trimming at V came to 4 bases and at J to 4 bases, leaving 3 bases not matched to a gene. The CDR3 loop reads CASSQAGGSDTQYF. The DNA for the CDR3 is TGTGCCAGCAGCCAAGCGGGAGGGTCAGATACGCAGTATTTT.

This chain joins TRBV19 and TRBJ1-1, with D possibly matching TRBD1 (5 bases). The CDR3 runs 15 residues. Trimming stripped 2 bases from V and 3 bases from J, with 13 bases between. Per the germline V gene, CDR1 is LNHDA and CDR2 is SQIVND (reference sequence). CDR3: CASSIRWGVDTEAFF. In DNA form, the CDR3 reads TGTGCCAGTAGTATACGGTGGGGGGTTGACACTGAAGCTTTCTTT. The full variable domain, completed using reference TRBV19 and TRBJ1-1, is DGGITQSPKYLFRKEGQNVTLSCEQNLNHDAMYWYRQDPGQGLRLIYYSQIVNDFQKGDIAEGYSVSREKKESFPLTVTSAQKNPTAFYLCASSIRWGVDTEAFFGQGTRLTVV.

The chain links TRBV6-5 to TRBJ2-1; D is undetermined. The germline V gene has CDR1 MNHEY and CDR2 SVGAGI. CDR3 length: 13 amino acids. V shed 2 bases and J shed 5 bases, with 7 bases lying between them. The CDR3 region has the DNA TGTGCCAGCAGTTACATTTTGAACAATGAGCAGTTCTTC. This translates into CASSYILNNEQFF.

This chain connects TRBV13 to TRBJ2-3; 10 bases match TRBD2. The V gene's germline CDR1 is PRHDT and CDR2 FYEKMQ (reference sequence). There are 16 residues in the CDR3. V was clipped by 2 bases and J by 5 bases; unmatched bases: 7. CDR3 sequence: CASSLQAGGPEDTQYF. DNA for the CDR3: TGTGCCAGCAGCTTACAAGCGGGAGGGCCGGAAGATACGCAGTATTTT. Using reference TRBV13 and TRBJ2-3 for the parts outside the CDR3, the full variable domain is AAGVIQSPRHLIKEKRETATLKCYPIPRHDTVYWYQQGPGQDPQFLISFYEKMQSDKGSIPDRFSAQQFSDYHSELNMSSLELGDSALYFCASSLQAGGPEDTQYFGPGTRLTVL.

This chain joins TRBV28 and TRBJ2-1, with D perhaps given as TRBD1 or TRBD2 (5 bases each). The germline CDR1 and CDR2 sequences are MDHEN and SYDVKM. The CDR3 has 14 amino acids. Deletions cut 5 bases from V and 0 bases from J, with 8 bases between. CDR3 coding DNA: TGTGCCAGCAGTCCCGGGACCTCCTACAATGAGCAGTTCTTC. Amino acids: CASSPGTSYNEQFF.